The entry below describes one TCR beta chain. This sample is drawn from a study of blood T cell repertoires in COVID-19. Study context: Nucleic acid was either cDNA or gDNA, and it came from T cells, B-cell-depleted T cells, or PBMCs.

Between the trimmed V and J ends, which lost 3 bases and 2 bases, there was a span of 8 bases. Germline-derived CDR1 and CDR2 are DFQATT and SNEGSKA (reference sequence). This CDR3 is built from 13 residues. As handled by the study authors: Estimation of nucleated cell counts relied on the amplification of reference gene primers. The protocol was immunoSEQ multiplex PCR, while the TCRdb copy is restricted to in-frame clones and leaves out a portion. V and J calls and clone size are those listed in that table; D and trimming were worked out from the DNA. The data contain approximately 200,000 clones, roughly nine tenths of them seen just once; the ten biggest clones take up about 2%.

Sequencing used peripheral blood. The origin of this receptor is a woman between 45 and 65 years old with acute or convalescent COVID-19. The J gene is TRBJ1-3, the V gene TRBV20-1; D remains unclear. The CDR3 DNA sequence: TGCAGTGCTAGTTCCGGGGCTGGAAACACCATATATTTT. It codes for CSASSGAGNTIYF.